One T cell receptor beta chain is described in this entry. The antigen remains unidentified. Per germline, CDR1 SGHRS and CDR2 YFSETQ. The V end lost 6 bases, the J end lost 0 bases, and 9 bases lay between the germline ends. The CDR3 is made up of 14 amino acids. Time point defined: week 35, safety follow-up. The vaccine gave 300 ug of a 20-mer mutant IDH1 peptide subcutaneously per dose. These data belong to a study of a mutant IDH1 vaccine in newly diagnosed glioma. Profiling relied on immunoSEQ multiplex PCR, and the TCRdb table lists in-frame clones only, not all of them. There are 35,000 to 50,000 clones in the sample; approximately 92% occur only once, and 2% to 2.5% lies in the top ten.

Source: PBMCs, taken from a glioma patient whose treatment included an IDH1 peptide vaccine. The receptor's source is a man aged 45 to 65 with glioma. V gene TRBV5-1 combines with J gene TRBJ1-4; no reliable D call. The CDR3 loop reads CASTATSTNEKLFF. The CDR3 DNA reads TGCGCCAGCACTGCCACATCAACTAATGAAAAACTGTTTTTT.